One sample yielded the 8 T cell receptor beta chains listed below, sequenced in a study of Ad26.COV2.S vaccination and SARS-CoV-2 variants. Treatment specified: roughly 19 received Ad26.COV2.S at low or high dose, single or two shots; 5 received placebo; per-sample allocation not given. Material that was analyzed had been drawn on day 63 after the first vaccine or placebo injection. Libraries were prepared by immunoSEQ multiplex PCR; TCRdb keeps only in-frame clonotypes and omits some of them. The sample lists about 430,000 clones, 75% to 95% occurring once. The starting material was peripheral blood, obtained in a trial of Ad26.COV2.S vaccine versus placebo. All receptors derive from a person between 18 and 65 years old who received the Ad26.COV2.S COVID-19 vaccine or a placebo.

J is TRBJ1-6 and V is TRBV10-3; D call uncertain. Trimming took 7 bases from V and 8 from J, leaving 12 bases between them. Germline V gene lookup returns CDR1 ENHRY and CDR2 SYGVKD. The CDR3 is 13 amino acids. The CDR3 nucleotides read TGTGCCATCAAGGATGAGGGAGATTCACCCCTCCACTTT. Encoded protein: CAIKDEGDSPLHF.

This clone occurred once. The rearrangement joins TRBV18 to TRBJ1-3; D is uncertain. The CDR3 is made up of 16 amino acids. The germline V gene has CDR1 KGHSH and CDR2 LQKENI. The V end was cut by 4 bases, the J end by 0 bases, with 13 bases between. The CDR3 loop reads CASSQMGSSSGNTIYF. CDR3 nucleotide sequence: TGTGCCAGCTCACAAATGGGGTCCTCCTCTGGAAACACCATATATTTT.

This chain links TRBV12-3 or TRBV12-4 with TRBJ2-5; D is ambiguous. V lost 6 bases and J lost 5, with 13 bases in between. This CDR3 comprises 13 residues. In DNA, the CDR3 is TGTGCCAGCAGATACGGCTCCGTCGAGACCCAGTACTTC. Residues: CASRYGSVETQYF.

The chain recombines TRBV15 with TRBJ2-6, with D maybe TRBD1 (5 bases). Germline assignment: CDR1 LNHNV and CDR2 YYDKDF (reference sequence). The CDR3 has 16 amino acids. V was clipped by 3 bases and J by 0 bases, with 9 bases between them. CDR3 nucleotide sequence: TGTGCCACCAGCAGGTGGGGCTCCTCTGGGGCCAACGTCCTGACTTTC. Its translation is CATSRWGSSGANVLTF. The full variable domain, with the rest looked up from reference TRBV15 and TRBJ2-6, is DAMVIQNPRYQVTQFGKPVTLSCSQTLNHNVMYWYQQKSSQAPKLLFHYYDKDFNNEADTPDNFQSRRPNTSFCFLDIRSPGLGDTAMYLCATSRWGSSGANVLTFGAGSRLTVL.

This sequence joins TRBV15 and TRBJ1-6, with 8 positions matching TRBD1. CDR3 length: 15 residues. Germline CDR1 is LNHNV and CDR2 is YYDKDF (reference sequence). The junction had 3 bases not matched to a gene; V was cut back by 1 base and J by 7 bases. CDR3: CATSRGQGSNSPLHF. For the CDR3, the DNA is TGTGCCACCAGCAGAGGACAGGGGTCCAATTCACCCCTCCACTTT.

The V call is TRBV7-2, the J call TRBJ2-1; TRBD1 aligns across 9 bases. The CDR3 covers 15 residues. CDR1 is SGHTA and CDR2 is FQGNSA in the germline V gene. Trimming cost V 5 bases and J 0 bases; bases outside gene matches: 2. The CDR3 is CASSPDRGSYNEQFF. The CDR3 nucleotides read TGTGCCAGCAGCCCGGACAGGGGCTCCTACAATGAGCAGTTCTTC.

V usage is TRBV9 and J usage is TRBJ2-2; possible D gene TRBD2, 5 bases. CDR1 and CDR2 from the germline V gene are SGDLS and YYNGEE. The CDR3 is 14 amino acids. V lost 6 bases and J lost 1, with 10 bases in between. Here the CDR3 DNA reads TGTGCCAGCACGGGAATGTGGAACACCGGGGAGCTGTTTTTT. It codes for CASTGMWNTGELFF.

J is TRBJ2-7 and V is TRBV7-9, with TRBD2 matching over 14 bases. The CDR3 runs 15 residues. Germline V gene data show CDR1 as SEHNR and CDR2 as FQNEAQ (reference sequence). The trim removed 5 bases at V and 9 bases at J, leaving 9 bases unmatched. This CDR3 reads CASSPGLAGGQGQYF. Written as DNA, the CDR3 is TGTGCCAGCAGCCCCGGACTAGCGGGAGGCCAGGGGCAGTACTTC.